One sample yielded the 11 T cell receptor beta chains listed below, sequenced in a study of blood T cell repertoires in COVID-19. The method was immunoSEQ multiplex PCR; TCRdb's version includes in-frame clones alone and lacks a portion of them. The table includes 400,000 or so clones, around 89% detected once. Sequencing used PBMCs or T cells enriched from blood (not recorded which). These TCRs come from a man aged 30 to 45 who had recovered from COVID-19.

The chain is built from TRBV27 and TRBJ1-2, with D hard to call. Germline CDR1 and CDR2: MNHEY and SMNVEV (reference sequence). This CDR3 spans 14 amino acids. V was trimmed by 2 bases and J by 0 bases, leaving 7 bases between them. The chain's CDR3 is CASSLGQANYGYTF. The CDR3 DNA sequence: TGTGCCAGCAGTTTAGGGCAGGCTAACTATGGCTACACCTTC.

The chain uses TRBV29-1 and TRBJ2-1; 9 bases are a match to TRBD1. CDR3 length: 12 amino acids. CDR1 is SQVTM, CDR2 ANQGSEA, per germline. The CDR3 coding sequence is TGCAGGACAGGGGGTGGAAACAATGAGCAGTTCTTC. This translates into CRTGGGNNEQFF.

The chain links TRBV13 to TRBJ2-2; TRBD2 agrees at 7 bases. V shed 4 bases and J 6 bases; nucleotides not matched to a gene: 11. The CDR3 spans 16 residues. CDR1 and CDR2 from the germline V gene are PRHDT and FYEKMQ (reference sequence). CDR3 coding DNA: TGTGCCAGCAGCTCCCCTGTCGTGGCGGGAGCCGGGGAGCTGTTTTTT. This gives the protein CASSSPVVAGAGELFF.

The V and J genes are TRBV28 and TRBJ2-7; 9 bases map to TRBD2. Germline lookup yields CDR1 MDHEN and CDR2 SYDVKM. With 7 bases clipped from V and 1 base from J, the junction kept 20 bases outside the gene matches. The CDR3 is 19 amino acids. The DNA of the CDR3 is TGTGCCAGCACCCCCAAGCGGGCTAGCGGGAATTTAGTTTCCTACGAGCAGTACTTC. It translates to CASTPKRASGNLVSYEQYF.

The CDR3 loop is CASSGRRPEDTQYF. CDR3 nucleotide sequence: TGTGCCAGCAGCGGGAGGCGGCCGGAAGATACGCAGTATTTT. The V call is TRBV7-9, the J call TRBJ2-3; a possible D gene is TRBD2 (6 bases). Trimming left V 5 bases short and J 5 bases short, with 14 bases between. There are 14 residues in the CDR3. In germline, CDR1 is SEHNR, CDR2 FQNEAQ (reference sequence).

The chain couples TRBV3-1 (or the pseudogene TRBV3-2) to TRBJ1-4; TRBD1 matches 8 bases. Germline CDR1 and CDR2: LGHDT and YNNKEL (reference sequence). The V segment lost 3 bases and the J segment 0 bases; nucleotides outside the gene matches: 0. The CDR3 consists of 15 residues. The DNA of the CDR3 is TGTGCCAGCAGCCAGACAGGGGCAACTAATGAAAAACTGTTTTTT. It is translated as CASSQTGATNEKLFF.

The chain has TRBV5-5 and TRBJ1-1; tentatively, D is TRBD1 (6 bases). The CDR3 has 13 amino acids. The V gene lost 0 bases and the J gene lost 8 bases, with 11 bases spanning the gap. In germline, CDR1 is SGHKS, CDR2 YYEKEE (reference sequence). CDR3 in amino acids: CASSLGQVPEAFF. CDR3 nucleotides: TGTGCCAGCAGCTTGGGACAGGTTCCAGAAGCTTTCTTT.

The rearrangement joins TRBV19 to TRBJ1-1, with D tentatively TRBD1 (5 bases). The CDR3 loop spans 15 amino acids. Deletions cut 5 bases from V and 4 bases from J, with 17 bases between. Germline CDR1 is LNHDA and CDR2 is SQIVND (reference sequence). The CDR3 here is CASSAHPGELTEAFF. The CDR3, as DNA: TGTGCCAGTAGTGCACATCCGGGGGAGCTCACTGAAGCTTTCTTT.

The rearrangement links TRBV5-1 to TRBJ1-2; 7 bases map to TRBD1. V shed 4 bases, J shed 4 bases, and the junction held 10 bases outside the gene matches. This CDR3 contains 15 residues. The germline gives CDR1 SGHRS, CDR2 YFSETQ. This CDR3 is CASSGGQTTPYGYTF. The CDR3, as DNA: TGCGCCAGCAGCGGGGGACAGACCACCCCCTATGGCTACACCTTC.

V and J are TRBV6-5 and TRBJ2-7; TRBD2 agrees at 7 bases. From germline, CDR1 is MNHEY and CDR2 SVGAGI. Trimming at V came to 4 bases and at J to 10 bases, leaving 4 bases not matched to a gene. This CDR3 is built from 11 residues. The CDR3 DNA sequence: TGTGCCAGCAGTTCGCCGGGGGGTCAGTACTTC. It codes for CASSSPGGQYF.

This chain's CDR3 is CASSRDRAGETQYF. The CDR3 DNA reads as TGCGCCAGCAGCAGGGACAGGGCGGGGGAGACCCAGTACTTC. The V call is TRBV5-1, the J call TRBJ2-5; 9 positions match TRBD1. This CDR3 has 14 amino acids. The V gene's germline CDR1 is SGHRS and CDR2 YFSETQ. Trimming cost V 4 bases and J 5 bases; bases outside gene matches: 6.